Shown below are 20 T cell receptor beta chains from a single sample sequenced in a study of blood T cell repertoires in COVID-19 (TCRdb year 2020). Library preparation was by the immunoSEQ multiplex PCR assay. TCRdb carries this immuneACCESS record with in-frame sequences only. Its versions omit some clonotypes, under half of them owing to an unresolved V gene in the studies checked, with the rest unexplained. The sample data list more than 95,000 clones, and around nine tenths of these were observed just once. 17% of the sample belongs to the ten largest clones. The material sequenced was peripheral blood. The source of these receptors is a woman of 80 years or more in a cohort sampled during active COVID-19.

J is TRBJ2-5 and V is TRBV7-9; 8 bases are shared with TRBD2. Germline loops: CDR1 SEHNR, CDR2 FQNEAQ (reference sequence). The CDR3 covers 16 residues. V lost 3 bases to trimming and J lost 5 bases; unmatched junction nucleotides: 11. The CDR3 sequence is CASSFGSAGVGETQYF. The CDR3 DNA sequence: TGTGCCAGCAGCTTCGGGTCAGCGGGAGTAGGGGAGACCCAGTACTTC.

The rearrangement uses TRBV19 and TRBJ2-3; D might be TRBD1 (6 bases). Per germline, CDR1 LNHDA and CDR2 SQIVND (reference sequence). This CDR3 comprises 14 residues. The germline V and J ends were trimmed by 2 bases and 0 bases, with 6 bases remaining between them. The CDR3 DNA is TGTGCCAGTAGTATACAGGGGAGCACAGATACGCAGTATTTT. This encodes CASSIQGSTDTQYF.

The chain employs TRBV28 and TRBJ2-1; D is perhaps TRBD1 (6 bases). The V and J ends lost 4 bases and 1 base respectively, with 14 bases between them. This CDR3 has 16 amino acids. CDR1 and CDR2 from the germline V gene are MDHEN and SYDVKM. CDR3 in amino acids: CASSSPGQGSYNEQFF. The DNA for the CDR3 is TGTGCCAGCAGTTCCCCAGGGCAGGGGTCCTACAATGAGCAGTTCTTC.

The rearrangement joins TRBV29-1 to TRBJ2-1; TRBD2 aligns across 10 bases. The CDR3 has 14 residues. The V gene's germline CDR1 is SQVTM and CDR2 ANQGSEA. Unmatched junction bases numbered 5, after V lost 3 bases and J lost 6 bases. The CDR3 spells CSVDLASGGNEQFF. The CDR3 DNA sequence: TGCAGCGTTGATCTGGCTAGCGGGGGCAATGAGCAGTTCTTC.

The count of this clone is one. The CDR3 region is CASSRRGFYEQYF. The CDR3 nucleotides read TGTGCCAGCAGCCGCAGGGGCTTCTACGAGCAGTACTTC. J is TRBJ2-7 and V is TRBV3-1 (or the pseudogene TRBV3-2); D perhaps matches TRBD1 (6 bases). Germline V gives CDR1 LGHDT, CDR2 YNNKEL (reference sequence). The CDR3 has 13 amino acids. V lost 4 bases, J lost 3 bases, and 10 bases lay in between.

The chain joins TRBV5-1 to TRBJ1-3; 7 bases agree with TRBD1. The CDR3 sequence is 15 residues long. V shed 3 bases and J 0 bases; nucleotides not matched to a gene: 3. Germline assignment: CDR1 SGHRS and CDR2 YFSETQ. The CDR3 reads CASSSGQYSGNTIYF. As DNA, the CDR3 is TGCGCCAGCAGCTCGGGACAGTACTCTGGAAACACCATATATTTT.

The rearrangement links TRBV9 to TRBJ2-2; the match to TRBD1 covers 7 bases. The CDR3 extends over 15 amino acids. J gave up 6 bases and V 4 bases, and 9 bases lay outside the gene matches. Germline-derived CDR1 and CDR2 are SGDLS and YYNGEE. This CDR3 reads CASSLLQGSPGELFF. Here the CDR3 DNA reads TGTGCCAGCAGCTTACTACAGGGGTCCCCCGGGGAGCTGTTTTTT.

Written as DNA, the CDR3 is TGTGCCAGCAGCCAAGAAGTAGGACAGGGTCTACACTCTGGAAACACCATATATTTT. Its translation is CASSQEVGQGLHSGNTIYF. This chain connects TRBV3-1 (or the pseudogene TRBV3-2) to TRBJ1-3; 8 nucleotides match TRBD1. This CDR3 has 19 amino acids. CDR1 and CDR2 from the germline V gene are LGHDT and YNNKEL (reference sequence). With 0 bases clipped from V and 0 bases from J, the junction kept 10 bases outside the gene matches.

This rearrangement joins TRBV28 to TRBJ2-1, with 9 bases lining up with TRBD1. With 6 bases clipped from V and 4 bases from J, the junction kept 10 bases outside the gene matches. The CDR3 loop spans 16 amino acids. Germline lookup yields CDR1 MDHEN and CDR2 SYDVKM. CDR3 DNA sequence: TGTGCCAGCAGCAGTACAGGGGGCATTGGGTACAATGAGCAGTTCTTC. Residues: CASSSTGGIGYNEQFF.

The chain has TRBV3-1 (or the pseudogene TRBV3-2) and TRBJ1-1; D call uncertain. V was trimmed by 0 bases and J by 4 bases, leaving 9 bases between them. The length of the CDR3 is 14 residues. The germline V gene encodes CDR1 LGHDT and CDR2 YNNKEL (reference sequence). The DNA for the CDR3 is TGTGCCAGCAGCCAAGATCCTCCGGGCACTGAAGCTTTCTTT. This encodes CASSQDPPGTEAFF.

This chain uses TRBV19 with TRBJ1-1; TRBD1 matches at 9 bases. The ends lost 3 bases at V and 5 bases at J; junction bases unmatched: 1. The germline CDR1 and CDR2 sequences are LNHDA and SQIVND (reference sequence). CDR3 length equals 13 residues. DNA of the CDR3: TGTGCCAGTAGTATCGACAGGGGGACTGAAGCTTTCTTT. Its protein is CASSIDRGTEAFF.

This clone has a single count. Other DNA sequences in the sample encode the same CDR3. V is TRBV28 and J is TRBJ2-7, with 7 bases fitting TRBD1. The germline gives CDR1 MDHEN, CDR2 SYDVKM. V trimming: 8 bases; J trimming: 4 bases; junction bases outside the gene matches: 2. The CDR3 runs 11 residues. The CDR3 is CASGRGYEQYF. The CDR3 DNA follows: TGTGCCAGCGGCAGGGGGTACGAGCAGTACTTC.

On this clone: Distinct nucleotide sequences in the sample also encode this CDR3. The chain uses TRBV10-2 and TRBJ2-3, with TRBD2 identical over 10 bases. The germline CDR1 and CDR2 sequences are WSHSY and SAAADI. After removal of 6 bases from V and 0 bases from J, the junction contained 3 bases not matched to a gene. The CDR3 consists of 15 residues. The CDR3 DNA sequence: TGCGCCAGCAGCAAACTAGCGGGAAGCACAGATACGCAGTATTTT. Encoded protein: CASSKLAGSTDTQYF.

This clone was recorded a few times. The genes are TRBV6-5 and TRBJ2-3, with a weak D call TRBD1 (7 bases). The CDR3 is made up of 13 amino acids. Germline CDR1 MNHEY, CDR2 SVGAGI. V was trimmed by 8 bases and J by 6 bases, leaving 15 bases between them. The CDR3 DNA reads TGTGCCAGCGCTACAGGGGCGGGGGATACGCAGTATTTT. As protein: CASATGAGDTQYF.

This chain links TRBV14 with TRBJ2-7; TRBD2 aligns across 11 bases. The CDR3 loop spans 15 amino acids. The germline gives CDR1 SGHDN, CDR2 FVKESK. Unmatched junction bases numbered 5, after V lost 0 bases and J lost 7 bases. The CDR3 DNA sequence: TGTGCCAGCAGCCAAGAAATGACTAGCGGGGCGGAGCAGTACTTC. Translating it yields CASSQEMTSGAEQYF.

This chain uses TRBV10-1 with TRBJ2-3, with TRBD2 matching 10 bases. CDR3 length: 13 amino acids. Germline V lookup: CDR1 WNHNN, CDR2 SYGVQD (reference sequence). With V trimmed by 5 bases and J by 8 bases, 4 bases remained unmatched. The CDR3 bases are TGCGCCAGCAGTAGCGGGGGGGCCGGTACGCAGTATTTT. Protein sequence: CASSSGGAGTQYF.

The chain links TRBV10-3 to TRBJ2-3; 8 bases agree with TRBD1. V dropped 8 bases and J dropped 3; count of bases not matched to a gene: 7. There are 14 residues in the CDR3. Germline values: CDR1 ENHRY, CDR2 SYGVKD. For the CDR3, the DNA is TGTGCCATCTCAGGACAGGGTGTTACAGATACGCAGTATTTT. Translating it yields CAISGQGVTDTQYF.

This clone has more than one count but fewer than ten. One junction end does not reproduce the germline sequence, and a read error may be involved. This chain connects TRBV7-7 to TRBJ2-1; 13 bases are shared with TRBD2. The germline V gene encodes CDR1 SSHAT and CDR2 FNYEAQ (reference sequence). This CDR3 is 15 amino acids long. The CDR3 sequence is CASSPGLAGNNEQFF. DNA of the CDR3: TGTGCTAGCAGCCCGGGACTAGCGGGGAACAATGAGCAGTTCTTC.

The CDR3: CASSYGLAGNYEQYF. The CDR3, as DNA: TGTGCCAGCAGCTATGGACTAGCGGGGAATTACGAGCAGTACTTC. The rearrangement uses TRBV28 and TRBJ2-7; TRBD2 matches at 12 bases. The V gene's germline CDR1 is MDHEN and CDR2 SYDVKM. CDR3 length equals 15 residues. V was clipped by 6 bases and J by 4 bases; unmatched bases: 7.

This clone was recorded once. The chain carries TRBV7-2 and TRBJ2-1; TRBD1 matches at 8 bases. J was trimmed by 7 bases and V by 5 bases; bases with no gene match: 10. Germline CDR1 reads SGHTA; CDR2 reads FQGNSA. This CDR3 contains 15 residues. In DNA form, the CDR3 reads TGTGCCAGCAGCCTACGCCAGGGGGCGTATAATGAGCAGTTCTTC. This translates into CASSLRQGAYNEQFF.